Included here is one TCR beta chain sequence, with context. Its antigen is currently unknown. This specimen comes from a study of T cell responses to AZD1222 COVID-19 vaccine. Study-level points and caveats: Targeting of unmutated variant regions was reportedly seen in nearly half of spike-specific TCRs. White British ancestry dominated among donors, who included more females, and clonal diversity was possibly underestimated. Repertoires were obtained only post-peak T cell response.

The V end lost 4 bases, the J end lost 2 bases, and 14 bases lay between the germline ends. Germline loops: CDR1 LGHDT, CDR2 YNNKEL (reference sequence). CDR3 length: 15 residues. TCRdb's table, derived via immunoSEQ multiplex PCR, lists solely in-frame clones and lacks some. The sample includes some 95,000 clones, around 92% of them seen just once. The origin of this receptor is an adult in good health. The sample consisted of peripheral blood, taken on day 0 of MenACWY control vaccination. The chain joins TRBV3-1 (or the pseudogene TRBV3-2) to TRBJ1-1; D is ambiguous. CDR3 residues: CASSLPRRANTEAFF. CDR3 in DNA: TGTGCCAGCAGCCTCCCCAGGAGGGCAAACACTGAAGCTTTCTTT.